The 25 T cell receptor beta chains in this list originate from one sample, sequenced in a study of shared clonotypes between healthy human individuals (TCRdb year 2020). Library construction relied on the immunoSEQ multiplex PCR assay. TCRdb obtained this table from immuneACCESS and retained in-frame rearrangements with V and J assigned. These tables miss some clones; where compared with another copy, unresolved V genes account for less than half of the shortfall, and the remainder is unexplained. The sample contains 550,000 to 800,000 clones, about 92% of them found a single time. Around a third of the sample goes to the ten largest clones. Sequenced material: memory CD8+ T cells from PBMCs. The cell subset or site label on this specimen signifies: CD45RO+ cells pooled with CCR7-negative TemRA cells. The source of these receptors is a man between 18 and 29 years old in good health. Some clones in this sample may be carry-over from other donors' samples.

The CDR3 spells CASSSRDRGSYYGYTF. Here the CDR3 DNA reads TGTGCCAGCAGCTCCAGAGACAGGGGGTCGTACTATGGCTACACCTTC. This chain connects TRBV7-9 to TRBJ1-2, with 9 bases matching TRBD1. The CDR3 is made up of 16 amino acids. Germline-derived CDR1 and CDR2 are SEHNR and FQNEAQ (reference sequence). The V gene end was trimmed by 4 bases and the J gene end by 3 bases; junction bases not matched to a gene: 9.

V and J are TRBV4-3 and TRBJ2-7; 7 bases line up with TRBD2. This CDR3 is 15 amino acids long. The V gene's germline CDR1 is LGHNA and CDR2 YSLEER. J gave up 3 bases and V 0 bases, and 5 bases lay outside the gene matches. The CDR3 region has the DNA TGCGCCAGCAGCCAAGATCTGGGAGGGAGCTACGAGCAGTACTTC. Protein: CASSQDLGGSYEQYF.

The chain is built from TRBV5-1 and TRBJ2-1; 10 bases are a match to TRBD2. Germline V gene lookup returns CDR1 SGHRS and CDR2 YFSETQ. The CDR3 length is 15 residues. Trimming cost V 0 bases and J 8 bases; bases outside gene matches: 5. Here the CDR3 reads CASSLAGLAGDEQFF. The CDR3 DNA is TGCGCCAGCAGCTTGGCTGGTCTAGCGGGAGATGAGCAGTTCTTC.

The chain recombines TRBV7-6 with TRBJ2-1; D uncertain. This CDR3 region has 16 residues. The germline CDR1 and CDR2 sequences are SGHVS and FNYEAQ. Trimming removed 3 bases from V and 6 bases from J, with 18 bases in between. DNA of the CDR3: TGTGCCAGCAGCTTGGACCTAACAATCCTCGGCAATGAGCAGTTCTTC. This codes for CASSLDLTILGNEQFF. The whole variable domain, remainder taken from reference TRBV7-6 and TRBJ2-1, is GAGVSQSPRYKVTKRGQDVALRCDPISGHVSLYWYRQALGQGPEFLTYFNYEAQQDKSGLPNDRFSAERPEGSISTLTIQRTEQRDSAMYRCASSLDLTILGNEQFFGPGTRLTVL.

As DNA, the CDR3 is TGTGCCAGCGGCGATATAGCGGGCTCCTACAATGAGCAGTTCTTC. The encoded protein is CASGDIAGSYNEQFF. This chain connects TRBV7-9 to TRBJ2-1, with 7 bases aligning to TRBD2. The ends lost 8 bases at V and 0 bases at J; junction bases unmatched: 7. Germline V CDR1 and CDR2: SEHNR, FQNEAQ (reference sequence). The CDR3 is 15 amino acids.

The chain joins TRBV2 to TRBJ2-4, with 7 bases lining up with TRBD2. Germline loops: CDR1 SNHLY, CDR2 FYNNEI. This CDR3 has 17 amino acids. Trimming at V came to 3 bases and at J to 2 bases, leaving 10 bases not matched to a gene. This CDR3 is CASSDWRTRRTKNIQYF. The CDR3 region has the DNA TGTGCCAGCAGTGACTGGCGGACTAGGAGGACCAAAAACATTCAGTACTTC.

CDR3 DNA sequence: TGTGCCAGCAGAAAAGGGACAGCAACCGTCTATGGCTACACCTTC. Amino acid sequence: CASRKGTATVYGYTF. This sequence joins TRBV7-9 and TRBJ1-2; 7 bases agree with TRBD1. V lost 6 bases to trimming and J lost 4 bases; unmatched junction nucleotides: 11. CDR3 size: 15 residues. Germline V gene lookup returns CDR1 SEHNR and CDR2 FQNEAQ (reference sequence). Variable domain in full (rest from reference TRBV7-9 and TRBJ1-2): DTGVSQNPRHKITKRGQNVTFRCDPISEHNRLYWYRQTLGQGPEFLTYFQNEAQLEKSRLLSDRFSAERPKGSFSTLEIQRTEQGDSAMYLCASRKGTATVYGYTFGSGTRLTVV.

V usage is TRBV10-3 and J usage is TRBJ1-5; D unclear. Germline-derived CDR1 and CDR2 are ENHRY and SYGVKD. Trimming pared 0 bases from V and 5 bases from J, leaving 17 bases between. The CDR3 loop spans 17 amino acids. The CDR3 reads CAISESTSLRRDQPQHF. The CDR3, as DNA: TGTGCCATCAGTGAGTCAACCTCCCTGAGGAGAGATCAGCCCCAGCATTTT.

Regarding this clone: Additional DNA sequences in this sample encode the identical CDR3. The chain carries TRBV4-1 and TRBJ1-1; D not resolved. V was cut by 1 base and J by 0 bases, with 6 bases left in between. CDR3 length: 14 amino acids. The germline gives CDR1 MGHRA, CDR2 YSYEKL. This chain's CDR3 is CASSQVSMNTEAFF. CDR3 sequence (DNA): TGCGCCAGCAGCCAAGTTTCCATGAACACTGAAGCTTTCTTT.

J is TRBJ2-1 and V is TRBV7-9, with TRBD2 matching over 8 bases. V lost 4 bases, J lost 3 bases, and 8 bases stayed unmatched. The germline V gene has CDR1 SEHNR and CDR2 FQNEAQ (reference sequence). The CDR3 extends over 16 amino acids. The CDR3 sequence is CASSSRKRENYNEQFF. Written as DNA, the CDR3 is TGTGCCAGCAGCTCTAGGAAGCGGGAGAACTACAATGAGCAGTTCTTC.

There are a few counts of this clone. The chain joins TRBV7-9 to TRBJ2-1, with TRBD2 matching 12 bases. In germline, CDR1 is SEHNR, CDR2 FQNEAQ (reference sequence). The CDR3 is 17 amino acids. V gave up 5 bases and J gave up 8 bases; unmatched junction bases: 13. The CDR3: CASSHTVLAGGFDEQFF. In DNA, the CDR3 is TGTGCCAGCAGCCACACGGTACTAGCGGGAGGCTTCGATGAGCAGTTCTTC.

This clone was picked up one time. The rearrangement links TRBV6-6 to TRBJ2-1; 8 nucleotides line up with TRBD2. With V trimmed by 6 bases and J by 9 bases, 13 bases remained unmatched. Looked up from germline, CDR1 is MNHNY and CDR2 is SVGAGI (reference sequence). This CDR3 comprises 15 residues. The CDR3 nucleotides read TGTGCCAGCAGCCCGGGACTAGGCGGAGGAAGTGAGCAGTTCTTC. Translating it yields CASSPGLGGGSEQFF.

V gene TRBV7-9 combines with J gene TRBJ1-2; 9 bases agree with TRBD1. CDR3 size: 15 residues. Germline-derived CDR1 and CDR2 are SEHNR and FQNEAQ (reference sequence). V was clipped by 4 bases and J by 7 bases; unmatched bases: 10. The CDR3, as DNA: TGTGCCAGCAGCTCCGGGACAGGGATAATTAGTGGCTACACCTTC. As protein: CASSSGTGIISGYTF.

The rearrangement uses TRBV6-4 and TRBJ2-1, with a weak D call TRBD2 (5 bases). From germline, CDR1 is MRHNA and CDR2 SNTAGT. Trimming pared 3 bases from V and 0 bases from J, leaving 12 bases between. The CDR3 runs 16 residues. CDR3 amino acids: CASSEERVSSYNEQFF. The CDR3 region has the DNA TGTGCCAGCAGTGAGGAGAGGGTAAGCTCCTACAATGAGCAGTTCTTC.

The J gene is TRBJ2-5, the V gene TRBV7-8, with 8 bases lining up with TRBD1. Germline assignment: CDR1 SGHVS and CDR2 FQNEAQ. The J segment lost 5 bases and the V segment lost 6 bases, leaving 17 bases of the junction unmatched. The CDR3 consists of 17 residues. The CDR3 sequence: CASRYTRDRNPGETQYF. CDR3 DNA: TGTGCCAGCAGATACACCCGGGACAGGAACCCCGGGGAGACCCAGTACTTC.

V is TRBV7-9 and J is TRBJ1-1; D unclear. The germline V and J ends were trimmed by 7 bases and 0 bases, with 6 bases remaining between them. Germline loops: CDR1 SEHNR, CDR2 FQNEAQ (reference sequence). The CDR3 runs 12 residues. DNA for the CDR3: TGTGCCAGCAACGAAATGAACACTGAAGCTTTCTTT. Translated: CASNEMNTEAFF.

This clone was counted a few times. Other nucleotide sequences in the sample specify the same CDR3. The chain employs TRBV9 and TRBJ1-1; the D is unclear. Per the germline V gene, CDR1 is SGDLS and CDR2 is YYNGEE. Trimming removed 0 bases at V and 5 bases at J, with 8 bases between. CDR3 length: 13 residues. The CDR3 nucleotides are TGTGCCAGCAGCGTAGGCGGTCGGACTGAAGCTTTCTTT. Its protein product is CASSVGGRTEAFF.

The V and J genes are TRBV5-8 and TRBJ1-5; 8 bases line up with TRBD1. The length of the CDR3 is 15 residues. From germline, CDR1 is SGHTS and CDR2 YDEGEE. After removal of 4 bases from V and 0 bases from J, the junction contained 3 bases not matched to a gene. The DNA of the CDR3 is TGTGCCAGCAGCGCGGGGACAGGTAGCAATCAGCCCCAGCATTTT. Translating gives CASSAGTGSNQPQHF. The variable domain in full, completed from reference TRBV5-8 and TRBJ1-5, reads EAGVTQSPTHLIKTRGQQATLRCSPISGHTSVYWYQQALGLGLQFLLWYDEGEERNRGNFPPRFSGRQFPNYSSELNVNALELEDSALYLCASSAGTGSNQPQHFGDGTRLSIL.

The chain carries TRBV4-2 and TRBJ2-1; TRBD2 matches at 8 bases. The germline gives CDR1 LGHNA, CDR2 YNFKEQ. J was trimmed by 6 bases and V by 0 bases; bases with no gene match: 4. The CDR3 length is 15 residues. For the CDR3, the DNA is TGTGCCAGCAGCCAAGATCGAGCGGGGGCCAATGAGCAGTTCTTC. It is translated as CASSQDRAGANEQFF.

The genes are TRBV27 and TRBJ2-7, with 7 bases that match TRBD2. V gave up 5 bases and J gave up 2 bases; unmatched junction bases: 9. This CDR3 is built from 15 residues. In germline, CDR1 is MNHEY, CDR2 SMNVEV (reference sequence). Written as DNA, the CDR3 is TGTGCCAGCAGTCCAGAACGGGGACTAACCTACGAGCAGTACTTC. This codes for CASSPERGLTYEQYF.

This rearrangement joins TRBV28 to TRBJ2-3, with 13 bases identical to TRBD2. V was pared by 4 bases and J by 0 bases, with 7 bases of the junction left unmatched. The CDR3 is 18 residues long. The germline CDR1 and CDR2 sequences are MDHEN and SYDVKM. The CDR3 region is CASSYVGLAGTSTDTQYF. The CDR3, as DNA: TGTGCCAGCAGTTACGTGGGACTAGCGGGGACCAGCACAGATACGCAGTATTTT. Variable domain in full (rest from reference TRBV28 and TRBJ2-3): DVKVTQSSRYLVKRTGEKVFLECVQDMDHENMFWYRQDPGLGLRLIYFSYDVKMKEKGDIPEGYSVSREKKERFSLILESASTNQTSMYLCASSYVGLAGTSTDTQYFGPGTRLTVL.

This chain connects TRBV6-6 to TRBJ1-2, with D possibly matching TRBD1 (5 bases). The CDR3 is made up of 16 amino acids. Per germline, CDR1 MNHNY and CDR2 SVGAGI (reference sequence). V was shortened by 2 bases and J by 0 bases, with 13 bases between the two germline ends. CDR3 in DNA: TGTGCCAGCAGTTACGCCCGGGGCGCTCCTAACTATGGCTACACCTTC. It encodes CASSYARGAPNYGYTF.

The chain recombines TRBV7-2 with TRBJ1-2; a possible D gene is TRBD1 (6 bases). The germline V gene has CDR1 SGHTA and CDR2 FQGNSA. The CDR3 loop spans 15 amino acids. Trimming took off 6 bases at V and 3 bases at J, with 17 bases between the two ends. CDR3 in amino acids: CASRPTSGADYGYTF. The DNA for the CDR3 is TGTGCCAGCAGACCTACCTCAGGGGCCGACTATGGCTACACCTTC.

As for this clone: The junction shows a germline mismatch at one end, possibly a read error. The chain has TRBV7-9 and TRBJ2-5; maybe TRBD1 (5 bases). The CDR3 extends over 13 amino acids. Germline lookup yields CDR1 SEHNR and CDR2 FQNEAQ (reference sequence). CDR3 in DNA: TGTGCCAGCAGCTCAACGCCAGGTCCATTACAGGACTTC. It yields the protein CASSSTPGPLQDF.

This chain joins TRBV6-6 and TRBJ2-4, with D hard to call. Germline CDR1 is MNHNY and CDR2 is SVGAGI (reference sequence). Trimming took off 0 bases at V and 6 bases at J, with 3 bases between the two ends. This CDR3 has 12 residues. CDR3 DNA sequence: TGTGCCAGCAGTTACTCGGTAAACATTCAGTACTTC. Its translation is CASSYSVNIQYF.